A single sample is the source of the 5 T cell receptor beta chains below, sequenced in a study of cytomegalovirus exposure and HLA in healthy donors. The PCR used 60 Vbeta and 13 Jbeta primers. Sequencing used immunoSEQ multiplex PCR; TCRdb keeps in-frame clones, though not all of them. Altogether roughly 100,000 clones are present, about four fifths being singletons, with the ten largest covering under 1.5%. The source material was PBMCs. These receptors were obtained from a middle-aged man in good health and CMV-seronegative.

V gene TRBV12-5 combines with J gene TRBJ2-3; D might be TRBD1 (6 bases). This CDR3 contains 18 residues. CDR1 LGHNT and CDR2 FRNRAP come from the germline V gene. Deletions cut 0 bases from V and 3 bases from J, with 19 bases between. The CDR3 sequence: CASGLVPLLQGWTDTQYF. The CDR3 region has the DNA TGTGCTAGTGGTTTGGTACCTCTTTTACAGGGATGGACAGATACGCAGTATTTT.

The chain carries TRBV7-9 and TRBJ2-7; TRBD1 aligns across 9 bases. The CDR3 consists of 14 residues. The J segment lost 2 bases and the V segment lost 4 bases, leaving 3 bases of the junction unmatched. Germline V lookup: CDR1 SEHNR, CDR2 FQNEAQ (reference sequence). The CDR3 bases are TGTGCCAGCAGCTCGGGACAGGGAACCTACGAGCAGTACTTC. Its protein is CASSSGQGTYEQYF.

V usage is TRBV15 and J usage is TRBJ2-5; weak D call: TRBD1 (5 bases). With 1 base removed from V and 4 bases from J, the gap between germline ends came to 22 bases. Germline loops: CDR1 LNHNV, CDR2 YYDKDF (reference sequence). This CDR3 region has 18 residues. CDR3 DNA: TGTGCCACCAGCAGAGTCGTTACTGCAGGGTACGAGAGAGAGACCCAGTACTTC. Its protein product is CATSRVVTAGYERETQYF.

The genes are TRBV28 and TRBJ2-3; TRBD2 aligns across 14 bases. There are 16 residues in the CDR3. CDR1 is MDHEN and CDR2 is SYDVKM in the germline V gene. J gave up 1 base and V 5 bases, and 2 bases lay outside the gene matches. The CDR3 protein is CASSPGLAGGTDTQYF. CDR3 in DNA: TGTGCCAGCAGTCCGGGACTAGCGGGGGGCACAGATACGCAGTATTTT.

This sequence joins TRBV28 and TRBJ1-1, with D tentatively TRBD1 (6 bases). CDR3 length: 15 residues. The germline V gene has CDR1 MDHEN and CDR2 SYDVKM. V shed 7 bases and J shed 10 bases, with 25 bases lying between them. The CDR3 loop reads CASTPSSLGGQRAFF. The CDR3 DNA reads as TGTGCCAGCACTCCTTCGTCTTTGGGTGGACAGAGAGCTTTCTTT.